This T cell receptor beta chain was captured in a study of blood T cells in healthy people across ages. This CDR3 has 16 amino acids. Between the trimmed V and J ends, which lost 5 bases and 3 bases, there was a span of 19 bases. CDR1 MNHEY and CDR2 SVGEGT come from the germline V gene. Ranging in age from about 6 to 95, the donors were healthy Caucasian individuals from Russia. PBMCs, at least 6 million per sample, were isolated. The use of a sample-barcoded 5' primer and a J-beta primer mix characterized a second PCR of roughly 6 to 12 cycles. Each CDR3 protein gets one entry after TCRdb re-called the 5' RACE reads with MiXCR. The data show about 2 million distinct CDR3 sequences, around half seen once.

Sequencing was performed on blood. This sequence originates from a woman aged 40 to 50 in good health. The chain links TRBV6-2 or TRBV6-3 to TRBJ1-2; D is ambiguous. The CDR3 DNA is TGTGCCAGCAGTCGGGGAGCCGGGGTCGAGGACTATGGCTACACCTTC. Its protein product is CASSRGAGVEDYGYTF.